A selection of T cell receptor beta chains follows, all from one sample in a study of cytomegalovirus exposure and HLA in healthy donors. Sequencing was performed with immunoSEQ multiplex PCR; in TCRdb, only in-frame clones are kept and a portion is missing. The sample contains around 190,000 clones, around 77% of which appear only once. Sequenced: PBMCs. These receptors all come from a woman aged 25 to 45 in good health and CMV-seronegative. Each CDR3 is given with its conserved first and last residue. Fields, in order: D gene, clone size, V gene, J gene, CDR3 DNA, CDR3 protein. The D gene is left open where the match is weak. Size is omitted from some rows. Given values are once, few, many or a class for expanded clones.

D gene: -; clone size: -; V gene: TRBV7-9; J gene: TRBJ1-6; CDR3 DNA: TGTGCCAGCAGCCCCGGGGGATCCTATAATTCACCCCTCCACTTT; CDR3 protein: CASSPGGSYNSPLHF
D gene: -; clone size: -; V gene: TRBV6-1; J gene: TRBJ2-5; CDR3 DNA: TGTGCCAGCAAACGCCAGGGCATTGAAGAGACCCAGTACTTC; CDR3 protein: CASKRQGIEETQYF
D gene: TRBD1; clone size: -; V gene: TRBV9; J gene: TRBJ1-2; CDR3 DNA: TGTGCCAGCAGCTCACCACCGACAGGGGAGGACTATGGCTACACCTTC; CDR3 protein: CASSSPPTGEDYGYTF
D gene: -; clone size: -; V gene: TRBV2; J gene: TRBJ1-4; CDR3 DNA: TGTGCCAGCAGTGCCCAGCCTTCGGCGGATGAAAAACTGTTTTTT; CDR3 protein: CASSAQPSADEKLFF
D gene: -; clone size: -; V gene: TRBV5-1; J gene: TRBJ2-3; CDR3 DNA: TGCGCCAGCAGCTTCGGGGGAGTGGGAGATACGCAGTATTTT; CDR3 protein: CASSFGGVGDTQYF
D gene: -; clone size: -; V gene: TRBV28; J gene: TRBJ1-3; CDR3 DNA: TGTGCCAGCAGTCCCTGGACGGAGGCTGGAAACACCATATATTTT; CDR3 protein: CASSPWTEAGNTIYF
D gene: -; clone size: -; V gene: TRBV15; J gene: TRBJ1-5; CDR3 DNA: TGTGCCACCAGCGGTCCAGGGAGGCATCAGCCCCAGCATTTT; CDR3 protein: CATSGPGRHQPQHF
D gene: -; clone size: -; V gene: TRBV28; J gene: TRBJ2-3; CDR3 DNA: TGTGCCACCAAGATGGGGGGTACGCAGTATTTT; CDR3 protein: CATKMGGTQYF
D gene: -; clone size: -; V gene: TRBV7-6; J gene: TRBJ1-2; CDR3 DNA: TGTGCCAGCAGCTCTGGACAGAGGGACTATGGCTACACCTTC; CDR3 protein: CASSSGQRDYGYTF
D gene: TRBD1; clone size: few; V gene: TRBV15; J gene: TRBJ1-2; CDR3 DNA: TGTGCCACCAGCAGGGACAGGGGCGGCTATGGCTACACCTTC; CDR3 protein: CATSRDRGGYGYTF
D gene: -; clone size: -; V gene: TRBV4-2; J gene: TRBJ1-1; CDR3 DNA: TGTGCCAGCAGCCAAGAAGACATATACACTGAAGCTTTCTTT; CDR3 protein: CASSQEDIYTEAFF
D gene: TRBD2; clone size: few; V gene: TRBV9; J gene: TRBJ2-3; CDR3 DNA: TGTGCCAGCAGCGTAGGGGCACAGGGACTACTAGCGGGAACAAATACGCAGTATTTT; CDR3 protein: CASSVGAQGLLAGTNTQYF
D gene: TRBD1; clone size: once; V gene: TRBV30; J gene: TRBJ2-3; CDR3 DNA: TGTGCCTGGAGTAAAATAGGGGGCCTCACAGATACGCAGTATTTT; CDR3 protein: CAWSKIGGLTDTQYF
D gene: TRBD2; clone size: -; V gene: TRBV7-9; J gene: TRBJ2-1; CDR3 DNA: TGTGCCAGCAGCTTAGCTAGCGGGTACAATGAGCAGTTCTTC; CDR3 protein: CASSLASGYNEQFF
D gene: TRBD2; clone size: -; V gene: TRBV6-1; J gene: TRBJ2-7; CDR3 DNA: TGTGCCAGCAGCATGGGACTAGCGGGTTACGAGCAGTACTTC; CDR3 protein: CASSMGLAGYEQYF
D gene: -; clone size: -; V gene: TRBV27; J gene: TRBJ2-1; CDR3 DNA: TGTGCCAGCAGTTACCAGCGTTACAATGAGCAGTTCTTC; CDR3 protein: CASSYQRYNEQFF
D gene: TRBD1; clone size: -; V gene: TRBV5-6; J gene: TRBJ1-3; CDR3 DNA: TGTGCCAGCAGCTATCTAGGGGGCGCGAGCTCTGGAAACACCATATATTTT; CDR3 protein: CASSYLGGASSGNTIYF
D gene: -; clone size: -; V gene: TRBV5-1; J gene: TRBJ1-2; CDR3 DNA: TGCGCCAGCAGCTCCCCGGGGAGGGGTCTCTATGGCTACACCTTC; CDR3 protein: CASSSPGRGLYGYTF
D gene: -; clone size: -; V gene: TRBV5-1; J gene: TRBJ2-3; CDR3 DNA: TGCGCCAGCAGCTTGATACGCGGACTTACTAGCACAGATACGCAGTATTTT; CDR3 protein: CASSLIRGLTSTDTQYF
D gene: TRBD1; clone size: few; V gene: TRBV10-3; J gene: TRBJ1-5; CDR3 DNA: TGTGCCATCAGTTCAGGGGACAGGGGGCCACACAATCAGCCCCAGCATTTT; CDR3 protein: CAISSGDRGPHNQPQHF
D gene: -; clone size: -; V gene: TRBV14; J gene: TRBJ1-1; CDR3 DNA: TGTGCCAGCAGCCTGAAGCGGGACACCCCCCAAGCTTTCTTT; CDR3 protein: CASSLKRDTPQAFF
D gene: -; clone size: -; V gene: TRBV4-2; J gene: TRBJ1-6; CDR3 DNA: TGTGCCAGCAGCCAAGTCGGAGGGGGGGGGCTCGGCTCACCCCTCCACTTT; CDR3 protein: CASSQVGGGGLGSPLHF
D gene: -; clone size: -; V gene: TRBV6-5; J gene: TRBJ2-1; CDR3 DNA: TGTGCCACCTGCCGTGACAGAGACTACAATGAGCAGTTCTTC; CDR3 protein: CATCRDRDYNEQFF
D gene: TRBD2; clone size: -; V gene: TRBV6-5; J gene: TRBJ2-3; CDR3 DNA: TGTGCCACCGTAGCGGGGGGATCGGATACGCAGTATTTT; CDR3 protein: CATVAGGSDTQYF
D gene: TRBD2; clone size: -; V gene: TRBV7-9; J gene: TRBJ2-5; CDR3 DNA: TGTTCCAGCAGCTTCCGGACTAGCGGAGTCGGGACCCAGTACTTC; CDR3 protein: CSSSFRTSGVGTQYF
D gene: TRBD1; clone size: -; V gene: TRBV18; J gene: TRBJ1-6; CDR3 DNA: TGTGCCAGCTCACCGCCGGGACAGGGAGGTTCACCCCTCCACTTT; CDR3 protein: CASSPPGQGGSPLHF
D gene: -; clone size: few; V gene: TRBV28; J gene: TRBJ1-4; CDR3 DNA: TGTGCCAGCAGTTCTATCGGACGGACTTCGGAGGAAAAACTGTTTTTT; CDR3 protein: CASSSIGRTSEEKLFF
D gene: -; clone size: -; V gene: TRBV7-9; J gene: TRBJ2-7; CDR3 DNA: TGTGCCAGCAGCCCCCGGGGCAGGGGATTCGAGCAGTACTTC; CDR3 protein: CASSPRGRGFEQYF
D gene: -; clone size: -; V gene: TRBV30; J gene: TRBJ2-5; CDR3 DNA: TGTGCCTGGAGTATGGTACTTAGAGAGACCCAGTACTTC; CDR3 protein: CAWSMVLRETQYF
D gene: TRBD1; clone size: -; V gene: TRBV4-1; J gene: TRBJ2-1; CDR3 DNA: TGCGCCAGCAGCTATCTTGGGACAGCGTACAATGAGCAGTTCTTC; CDR3 protein: CASSYLGTAYNEQFF
D gene: -; clone size: -; V gene: TRBV5-1; J gene: TRBJ1-1; CDR3 DNA: TGCGCCAGCAGTCGTGAGGGTTCTGGGGGCGGCGGAGCTTTCTTT; CDR3 protein: CASSREGSGGGGAFF